The clone carrying this T cell receptor (beta chain) was recorded a few times. Sequencing used immunoSEQ multiplex PCR; TCRdb keeps in-frame clones, though not all of them. The data show about 110,000 clones, approximately 88% seen once. This record comes from a study of control samples from healthy donors and cancer patients. J lost 6 bases, V lost 2 bases, and 8 bases had no gene match. CDR1 is MNHNY and CDR2 is SVGAGI in the germline V gene (reference sequence). This CDR3 is built from 15 residues. The clonotype comes from an older woman with lung cancer. Source material: PBMCs. V usage is TRBV6-6 and J usage is TRBJ2-7, with 9 bases identical to TRBD1. The DNA for the CDR3 is TGTGCCAGCAGTTACCCTGGACAGGGGATGGCCGAGCAGTACTTC. Translated: CASSYPGQGMAEQYF.